A selection of T cell receptor beta chains follows, all from one sample in a study of cytomegalovirus exposure and HLA in healthy donors. Sequencing was performed with immunoSEQ multiplex PCR; in TCRdb, only in-frame clones are kept and a portion is missing. Of some 150,000 clones listed, approximately 80% are singletons. The sequencing input was PBMCs. The origin of the receptors is a man younger than 45 in good health and CMV-seronegative. The CDR3 runs from the conserved cysteine through the conserved F or W. D genes are given only for firm matches. Clone size is given for some rows only: seen once, a few or many times, or a class if the clone is expanded.

d_gene: NA; abundance: NA; v_gene: TRBV7-9; j_gene: TRBJ2-7; CDR3aa: CASSSGVYEQYF; CDR3nt: TGTGCCAGCAGCTCAGGGGTCTACGAGCAGTACTTC
d_gene: NA; abundance: NA; v_gene: TRBV5-1; j_gene: TRBJ1-1; CDR3aa: CASSPKGVFANTEAFF; CDR3nt: TGCGCCAGCAGCCCGAAGGGGGTCTTCGCCAACACTGAAGCTTTCTTT
d_gene: TRBD2; abundance: few; v_gene: TRBV27; j_gene: TRBJ2-7; CDR3aa: CASSFTSGYEQYF; CDR3nt: TGTGCCAGCAGTTTTACTAGCGGCTACGAGCAGTACTTC
d_gene: TRBD2; abundance: NA; v_gene: TRBV2; j_gene: TRBJ2-7; CDR3aa: CASSEEGLAGERLHYEQYF; CDR3nt: TGTGCCAGCAGTGAAGAGGGGCTAGCGGGAGAAAGGTTACACTACGAGCAGTACTTC
d_gene: NA; abundance: NA; v_gene: TRBV29-1; j_gene: TRBJ1-1; CDR3aa: CSVHPRNTEAFF; CDR3nt: TGCAGCGTTCACCCGAGGAACACTGAAGCTTTCTTT
d_gene: NA; abundance: NA; v_gene: TRBV28; j_gene: TRBJ1-1; CDR3aa: CASSPVGTEAFF; CDR3nt: TGTGCCAGCAGTCCCGTCGGGACTGAAGCTTTCTTT
d_gene: NA; abundance: NA; v_gene: TRBV5-4; j_gene: TRBJ2-4; CDR3aa: CASSTFGGYSIQYF; CDR3nt: TGTGCCAGCAGTACCTTTGGGGGGTACAGCATTCAGTACTTC
d_gene: NA; abundance: few; v_gene: TRBV6-6; j_gene: TRBJ2-7; CDR3aa: CASSGVQGSEQYF; CDR3nt: TGTGCCAGCAGCGGCGTACAGGGTTCCGAGCAGTACTTC
d_gene: NA; abundance: NA; v_gene: TRBV5-1; j_gene: TRBJ2-5; CDR3aa: CASSLTGVETQYF; CDR3nt: TGCGCCAGCAGCTTGACGGGGGTAGAGACCCAGTACTTC
d_gene: NA; abundance: NA; v_gene: TRBV5-1; j_gene: TRBJ1-1; CDR3aa: CASSLQGFTEAFF; CDR3nt: TGCGCCAGCAGCTTGCAGGGGTTCACTGAAGCTTTCTTT
d_gene: NA; abundance: NA; v_gene: TRBV5-4; j_gene: TRBJ1-2; CDR3aa: CASSLGNRDGAGYTF; CDR3nt: TGTGCCAGCAGCTTGGGGAATAGAGATGGGGCTGGCTACACCTTC
d_gene: NA; abundance: NA; v_gene: TRBV6-4; j_gene: TRBJ2-1; CDR3aa: CASSDRDNNEQFF; CDR3nt: TGTGCCAGCAGTGACCGGGACAACAATGAGCAGTTCTTC
d_gene: NA; abundance: NA; v_gene: TRBV6-1; j_gene: TRBJ2-7; CDR3aa: CASRGGHQTLYEQYF; CDR3nt: TGTGCCAGCAGGGGCGGACACCAGACACTTTACGAGCAGTACTTC
d_gene: NA; abundance: NA; v_gene: TRBV7-8; j_gene: TRBJ2-2; CDR3aa: CASSPRAGTAGTGELFF; CDR3nt: TGTGCCAGCAGCCCCAGGGCGGGGACAGCGGGCACCGGGGAGCTGTTTTTT
d_gene: TRBD2; abundance: NA; v_gene: TRBV5-6; j_gene: TRBJ2-7; CDR3aa: CASSTPGTSSYEQYF; CDR3nt: TGTGCCAGCAGTACCCCCGGGACTAGCTCCTACGAGCAGTACTTC
d_gene: NA; abundance: NA; v_gene: TRBV5-1; j_gene: TRBJ2-3; CDR3aa: CASSLDESSTGTDTQYF; CDR3nt: TGCGCCAGCAGCTTGGACGAATCGTCAACTGGCACAGATACGCAGTATTTT
d_gene: TRBD1; abundance: NA; v_gene: TRBV29-1; j_gene: TRBJ2-7; CDR3aa: CSVEAQDRGKIYEQYF; CDR3nt: TGCAGCGTTGAAGCTCAAGACAGGGGGAAGATCTACGAGCAGTACTTC
d_gene: NA; abundance: NA; v_gene: TRBV27; j_gene: TRBJ2-3; CDR3aa: CASSRRKDTQYF; CDR3nt: TGTGCCAGCAGTAGGCGGAAAGATACGCAGTATTTT
d_gene: TRBD2; abundance: NA; v_gene: TRBV27; j_gene: TRBJ2-1; CDR3aa: CASSLSGSGDEQFF; CDR3nt: TGTGCCAGCAGTTTAAGTGGGAGCGGGGATGAGCAGTTCTTC
d_gene: NA; abundance: NA; v_gene: TRBV7-9; j_gene: TRBJ1-2; CDR3aa: CASTFKAGGTVYGYTF; CDR3nt: TGTGCCAGCACTTTTAAGGCAGGAGGGACCGTCTATGGCTACACCTTC
d_gene: TRBD1; abundance: NA; v_gene: TRBV9; j_gene: TRBJ1-2; CDR3aa: CASTWSGGNYGYTF; CDR3nt: TGTGCCAGCACCTGGTCAGGGGGGAACTATGGCTACACCTTC
d_gene: NA; abundance: NA; v_gene: TRBV7-9; j_gene: TRBJ2-7; CDR3aa: CASSVIGAPYEQYF; CDR3nt: TGTGCCAGCAGCGTAATAGGGGCCCCCTACGAGCAGTACTTC
d_gene: TRBD2; abundance: NA; v_gene: TRBV9; j_gene: TRBJ2-3; CDR3aa: CASSAYQHKLAVSTDTQYF; CDR3nt: TGTGCCAGCAGCGCCTACCAACACAAGCTAGCGGTGTCCACAGATACGCAGTATTTT
d_gene: TRBD1; abundance: NA; v_gene: TRBV5-4; j_gene: TRBJ1-5; CDR3aa: CASSPGGTGGAGRQPQHF; CDR3nt: TGTGCCAGCAGCCCGGGAGGGACAGGGGGTGCCGGGAGGCAGCCCCAGCATTTT
d_gene: NA; abundance: NA; v_gene: TRBV7-8; j_gene: TRBJ1-5; CDR3aa: CASSLDRVSNQPQHF; CDR3nt: TGTGCCAGCAGCTTAGACAGGGTGAGCAATCAGCCCCAGCATTTT
d_gene: TRBD1; abundance: few; v_gene: TRBV7-3; j_gene: TRBJ2-1; CDR3aa: CASSEQGNMNEQFF; CDR3nt: TGTGCCAGCAGCGAACAGGGGAATATGAATGAGCAGTTCTTC
d_gene: NA; abundance: NA; v_gene: TRBV5-1; j_gene: TRBJ1-2; CDR3aa: CASSLEYREGVSGYTF; CDR3nt: TGCGCCAGCAGCTTGGAATACCGGGAGGGGGTAAGCGGCTACACCTTC
d_gene: NA; abundance: NA; v_gene: TRBV5-1; j_gene: TRBJ2-2; CDR3aa: CASSSGVATGELFF; CDR3nt: TGCGCCAGCAGCTCAGGGGTGGCCACCGGGGAGCTGTTTTTT
d_gene: NA; abundance: NA; v_gene: TRBV15; j_gene: TRBJ2-7; CDR3aa: CATSVILGGMSYEQYF; CDR3nt: TGTGCCACCAGCGTAATCCTGGGGGGAATGTCCTACGAGCAGTACTTC
d_gene: TRBD1; abundance: NA; v_gene: TRBV6-5; j_gene: TRBJ2-5; CDR3aa: CASSYSFGTGAETQYF; CDR3nt: TGTGCCAGCAGTTACTCATTTGGGACAGGGGCGGAGACCCAGTACTTC
d_gene: TRBD2; abundance: NA; v_gene: TRBV19; j_gene: TRBJ2-3; CDR3aa: CASKAAGVGDTQYF; CDR3nt: TGTGCCAGTAAAGCAGCGGGAGTAGGAGATACGCAGTATTTT
d_gene: NA; abundance: NA; v_gene: TRBV28; j_gene: TRBJ1-2; CDR3aa: CASSQTGLLGYTF; CDR3nt: TGTGCCAGCTCGCAGACAGGCCTCTTGGGCTACACCTTC
d_gene: NA; abundance: once; v_gene: TRBV13; j_gene: TRBJ2-7; CDR3aa: CASSQTYEQYF; CDR3nt: TGTGCCAGCAGCCAAACCTACGAGCAGTACTTC
d_gene: TRBD2; abundance: NA; v_gene: TRBV5-1; j_gene: TRBJ2-3; CDR3aa: CASSLGLSSGGAADTQYF; CDR3nt: TGCGCCAGCAGCTTGGGCCTATCTAGCGGGGGGGCTGCAGATACGCAGTATTTT
d_gene: NA; abundance: NA; v_gene: TRBV5-1; j_gene: TRBJ2-3; CDR3aa: CASRSLGGDSSTDTQYF; CDR3nt: TGCGCCAGCAGATCCCTAGGCGGCGATTCTAGCACAGATACGCAGTATTTT